These T cell receptor beta chains were read from a single sample in a study of liver allograft versus peripheral blood T cells. TCRdb re-analysed the reads in MiXCR, keeping a single row per CDR3 protein. The sample has roughly 30 distinct CDR3 sequences. The receptor set was obtained from a human patient who had a liver transplant. The graft donor may have given rise to some T cells. Both conserved end residues are part of each CDR3. D genes are given only for firm matches. Not every row has a clone size; where given, it reads once, few, many or a size class.

j_call	d_call	v_call	clone_size	cdr3_aa	cdr3_nt
TRBJ1-2	TRBD1	TRBV6-1	.	CASSELTGGAGYGYTF	TGTGCCAGCAGTGAATTGACAGGGGGCGCCGGCTATGGCTACACCTTC
TRBJ1-5	.	TRBV13	.	CASSSRWEVPQHF	TGTGCCAGCAGCTCAAGGTGGGAGGTGCCCCAGCATTTT
TRBJ1-2	.	TRBV18	hyperexpanded	CASSSGVKDYGYTF	TGTGCCAGCTCATCAGGGGTGAAAGACTATGGCTACACCTTC
TRBJ2-7	TRBD1	TRBV29-1	few	CSALGQGASYEQYF	TGCAGCGCGCTGGGACAGGGGGCCTCCTACGAGCAGTACTTC
TRBJ1-4	.	TRBV6-1	.	CASSKDSDMQKLFF	TGTGCCAGCAGTAAGGACAGCGATATGCAAAAACTGTTTTTT
TRBJ1-2	TRBD1	TRBV6-1	.	CASIPLPGQGLVYGYTF	TGTGCCAGCATTCCTCTCCCGGGACAGGGATTGGTCTATGGCTACACCTTC
TRBJ1-2	.	TRBV6-5	.	CASSYDQHHYGYTF	TGTGCCAGCAGTTACGATCAACATCACTATGGCTACACCTTC
TRBJ2-5	TRBD1	TRBV27	.	CASSKPGQGRETQYF	TGTGCCAGCAGTAAACCGGGACAGGGGAGAGAGACCCAGTACTTC
TRBJ2-2	.	TRBV19	.	CASSVDNFGELFF	TGTGCCAGTAGTGTCGACAATTTCGGGGAGCTGTTTTTT